These T cell receptor beta chains were read from a single sample in a study of identical twins. TCRdb re-called the 5' RACE reads through MiXCR, storing one row per CDR3 protein. Of 1.5 million to 2 million distinct CDR3 sequences listed, less than 35% are singletons. Material: cord blood. These receptors originate from a newborn girl in good health. The CDR3 runs from the conserved cysteine through the conserved F or W. The D gene is left open where the match is weak. Not all rows give a size; the values are once, few, many and, for expanded clones, a class.

>.|TRBJ2-7|.|TRBV20-1
CSARYSGTQQYF
TGCAGTGCTAGGTACTCCGGGACCCAGCAGTACTTC
>.|TRBJ2-1|.|TRBV7-2
CASSEQSGSEQFF
TGTGCCAGCAGCGAACAGAGCGGTAGTGAGCAGTTCTTC
>TRBD1|TRBJ1-5|few|TRBV10-2
CASSESGTGGQPQHF
TGCGCCAGCAGTGAGTCCGGGACAGGGGGTCAGCCCCAGCATTTT
>.|TRBJ1-6|few|TRBV28
CASSYAVGNSPLHF
TGTGCCAGCAGTTACGCCGTGGGGAATTCACCCCTCCACTTT
>.|TRBJ2-2|.|TRBV27
CASSLFAGTPGGTGELFF
TGTGCCAGCAGTTTATTCGCAGGTACCCCCGGTGGCACCGGGGAGCTGTTTTTT
>.|TRBJ1-2|once|TRBV9
CASARASYGNTF
TGTGCCAGCGCCCGGGCCTCCTATGGCAACACCTTC
>.|TRBJ1-6|.|TRBV28
CANIRLTNSPLHF
TGTGCCAACATACGACTGACCAATTCACCCCTCCACTTT
>.|TRBJ1-5|.|TRBV5-1
CASSLDSGNQPQHF
TGCGCCAGCAGCTTGGACAGTGGCAATCAGCCCCAGCATTTT
>.|TRBJ2-5|.|TRBV20-1
CSARVQGGGETQYF
TGCAGTGCTAGAGTGCAGGGGGGCGGGGAGACCCAGTACTTC
>TRBD2|TRBJ2-4|few|TRBV20-1
CSAETGTSVAKNIQYF
TGCAGTGCTGAGACCGGGACTAGCGTAGCCAAAAACATTCAGTACTTC
>.|TRBJ1-2|.|TRBV11-2
CASSSQIGGAQGYTF
TGTGCCAGCAGCTCGCAGATTGGGGGGGCGCAGGGCTACACCTTC
>.|TRBJ1-1|few|TRBV10-3
CAIRRDITNTEAFF
TGTGCCATCAGGCGGGACATAACGAACACTGAAGCTTTCTTT
>.|TRBJ2-1|.|TRBV23-1
CASSRSPPTYNEQFF
TGCGCCAGCAGCCGATCCCCTCCTACCTACAATGAGCAGTTCTTC
>.|TRBJ2-3|.|TRBV21-1
CASSKFSSGGFTDTQYF
TGTGCCAGCAGCAAATTTTCGAGCGGGGGGTTCACAGATACGCAGTATTTT
>.|TRBJ2-1|.|TRBV20-1
CSAQLGSGGGSYNEQFF
TGCAGTGCCCAGTTGGGTTCCGGTGGCGGCTCCTACAATGAGCAGTTCTTC
>TRBD2|TRBJ2-1|.|TRBV20-1
CSAAPGAGGPFGEQFF
TGCAGTGCTGCCCCAGGAGCGGGAGGGCCATTCGGTGAGCAGTTCTTC
>.|TRBJ2-7|few|TRBV7-2
CASSLGSAYRSYEQYF
TGTGCCAGCAGCTTAGGGTCGGCTTACCGCTCCTACGAGCAGTACTTC
>.|TRBJ2-2|.|TRBV7-2
CASSLVVGGTGELFF
TGTGCCAGCAGCTTAGTTGTCGGGGGCACCGGGGAGCTGTTTTTT
>TRBD2|TRBJ2-1|.|TRBV20-1
CSARETSGSNEQFF
TGCAGTGCTAGAGAGACTAGCGGGAGTAATGAGCAGTTCTTC
>TRBD2|TRBJ2-1|.|TRBV5-8
CASSLVLAGGLYEQFF
TGTGCCAGCAGCTTAGTCCTAGCGGGAGGGCTGTATGAGCAGTTCTTC
>.|TRBJ2-1|.|TRBV7-2
CASRPGGPSYNEQFF
TGTGCCAGCAGACCCGGGGGACCCTCCTACAATGAGCAGTTCTTC
>TRBD2|TRBJ2-7|.|TRBV15
CATSRGTSGSWYEQYF
TGTGCCACCAGCAGAGGGACTAGCGGGAGTTGGTACGAGCAGTACTTC
>.|TRBJ2-3|few|TRBV20-1
CSARDYGSPYTDTQYF
TGCAGTGCTAGAGATTACGGCAGCCCCTACACAGATACGCAGTATTTT
>TRBD1|TRBJ1-4|few|TRBV27
CASSLQGAHEKLFF
TGTGCCAGCAGTTTACAGGGGGCGCATGAAAAACTGTTTTTT
>TRBD1|TRBJ1-1|.|TRBV5-1
CASSPSGTGRTEAFF
TGCGCCAGCAGCCCATCCGGGACAGGGCGTACTGAAGCTTTCTTT
>.|TRBJ1-1|.|TRBV7-2
CASSLASTANTEAFF
TGTGCCAGCAGCTTAGCGTCCACGGCAAACACTGAAGCTTTCTTT
>.|TRBJ1-2|.|TRBV4-2
CASSPKHTDGVGYGYTF
TGTGCCAGCAGCCCTAAACACACGGACGGCGTGGGATATGGCTACACCTTC
>TRBD2|TRBJ2-5|.|TRBV7-2
CASSLAGLVSHEQYF
TGTGCCAGCAGCTTAGCGGGACTAGTCTCACATGAGCAGTACTTC
>TRBD1|TRBJ1-2|many|TRBV27
CASSVSGGYGYTF
TGTGCCAGCAGCGTATCAGGGGGCTATGGCTACACCTTC
>TRBD2|TRBJ2-1|.|TRBV5-1
CASSWGTRWNEQFF
TGCGCCAGCAGCTGGGGGACTAGATGGAATGAGCAGTTCTTC
>.|TRBJ2-7|.|TRBV20-1
CSARTHGRLPEQYF
TGCAGTGCTAGAACCCACGGACGCCTTCCGGAGCAGTACTTC
>TRBD1|TRBJ1-5|few|TRBV12-5
CASGLVLTGGFGNQPQHF
TGTGCTAGTGGTTTGGTACTGACAGGGGGCTTTGGCAATCAGCCCCAGCATTTT
>.|TRBJ2-7|.|TRBV2
CASSVGGPEQYF
TGTGCCAGCAGTGTCGGAGGGCCGGAGCAGTACTTC
>TRBD1|TRBJ2-5|few|TRBV28
CASSRDRGRQETQYF
TGTGCCAGCAGCCGGGACAGGGGGCGCCAAGAGACCCAGTACTTC
>.|TRBJ1-2|.|TRBV28
CVSRTDPNYGYTF
TGTGTCAGCAGAACAGACCCTAACTATGGCTACACCTTC
>.|TRBJ1-2|.|TRBV20-1
CSARGVGNYGYTF
TGCAGTGCTAGAGGTGTCGGTAACTATGGCTACACCTTC
>.|TRBJ1-1|few|TRBV5-1
CASSSGTSNTEAFF
TGCGCCAGCAGCTCCGGGACTTCGAACACTGAAGCTTTCTTT
>.|TRBJ2-7|few|TRBV9
CASSASVRSYEQYF
TGTGCCAGCAGCGCTAGCGTGCGCTCCTACGAGCAGTACTTC
>.|TRBJ2-1|.|TRBV2
CASSFSTPSYNEQFF
TGTGCCAGCAGCTTCTCGACTCCGTCCTACAATGAGCAGTTCTTC
>TRBD1|TRBJ2-2|.|TRBV20-1
CSARAQGKNTGELFF
TGCAGTGCTAGGGCACAGGGGAAGAACACCGGGGAGCTGTTTTTT
>TRBD1|TRBJ2-7|.|TRBV5-1
CASSLEGTGLGYEQYF
TGCGCCAGCAGCTTGGAGGGGACAGGACTGGGCTACGAGCAGTACTTC
>.|TRBJ1-2|.|TRBV27
CASSPPRSLKTPYGYTF
TGTGCCAGCAGCCCACCGAGGTCCCTTAAGACTCCCTATGGCTACACCTTC
>.|TRBJ2-1|few|TRBV12-3/TRBV12-4
CASSFSGPHNEQFF
TGTGCCAGCAGTTTTTCGGGACCACACAATGAGCAGTTCTTC
>TRBD1|TRBJ1-2|few|TRBV12-3/TRBV12-4
CASSLGPGGAYGYTF
TGTGCCAGCAGTTTAGGTCCAGGGGGGGCTTATGGCTACACCTTC
>TRBD1|TRBJ1-3|.|TRBV25-1
CASSDLQGRGGNTIYF
TGTGCCAGCAGTGATCTACAGGGGCGCGGTGGAAACACCATATATTTT
>.|TRBJ1-5|many|TRBV20-1
CSARQPNQPQHF
TGCAGTGCCCGACAGCCTAATCAGCCCCAGCATTTT
>.|TRBJ2-1|.|TRBV10-2
CASRGAGSYNGQFF
TGCGCCAGCAGGGGAGCGGGCTCCTACAATGGGCAGTTCTTC
>TRBD2|TRBJ2-7|few|TRBV28
CASSPDSGYSYEQYF
TGTGCCAGCAGCCCCGATAGCGGGTACTCCTACGAGCAGTACTTC
>.|TRBJ2-5|.|TRBV7-9
CASSFYGGQETQYF
TGTGCCAGCAGCTTTTATGGGGGGCAAGAGACCCAGTACTTC
>TRBD1|TRBJ1-2|.|TRBV7-2
CASSLGDRERDGYTF
TGTGCCAGCAGCTTAGGGGACAGGGAAAGGGATGGCTACACCTTC